Detailed here is one T cell receptor beta chain. J was trimmed by 7 bases and V by 2 bases; bases with no gene match: 13. The CDR3 has 16 amino acids. The germline CDR1 and CDR2 sequences are SGDLS and YYNGEE. Authors' analysis steps: For nucleated cells, counts were estimated from reference gene primer amplification. The repertoire was sequenced with immunoSEQ multiplex PCR; TCRdb's copy has only in-frame clones and lacks some. V, J and clone size reflect that table, while D and trimming were determined from the DNA. The sample holds roughly 240,000 clones; around 83% are singletons and the top ten take less than 4.5%. These data belong to a study of blood T cell repertoires in COVID-19. As for the study in general: Donors in the United States, Italy and Spain gave samples during acute or convalescent COVID-19. T cells, B-cell-depleted T cells, or PBMCs supplied cDNA or gDNA.

The receptor was derived from a man aged 18 to 30 with active or convalescent COVID-19. V gene TRBV9 combines with J gene TRBJ2-7; the match to TRBD2 covers 9 bases. Material: peripheral blood. The CDR3 sequence: CASSVGVRASGMEQYF. As DNA, the CDR3 is TGTGCCAGCAGCGTGGGGGTTCGGGCTAGCGGGATGGAGCAGTACTTC.